Detailed here is one T cell receptor (beta chain). Measured with immunoSEQ multiplex PCR; TCRdb has only the in-frame clones, and not every one. The data hold 50,000 to 65,000 clones, with 81% observed a single time. This record comes from a study of OX40 agonist ivuxolimab in advanced cancers. Germline-derived CDR1 and CDR2 are SGHNT and YENEEA. The V and J ends lost 2 bases and 4 bases respectively, with 3 bases between them. The CDR3 is made up of 13 amino acids. No patient had autoimmune disease or received systemic immunosuppression. This chain connects TRBV11-3 to TRBJ1-6; D is uncertain. The specimen was CD4+ or CD8+ T cells sorted from blood, collected in a trial of the OX40 agonist ivuxolimab. The sequence derives from an adult with an advanced solid tumor such as melanoma, head and neck, liver or kidney cancer. The CDR3 sequence: CASSLFYNSPLHF. The DNA of the CDR3 is TGTGCCAGCAGCTTATTTTATAATTCACCCCTCCACTTT. Using reference TRBV11-3 and TRBJ1-6 for the parts outside the CDR3, the full variable domain is EAGVVQSPRYKIIEKKQPVAFWCNPISGHNTLYWYLQNLGQGPELLIRYENEEAVDDSQLPKDRFSAERLKGVDSTLKIQPAELGDSAVYLCASSLFYNSPLHFGNGTRLTVT.